The rows below give T cell receptor beta chains drawn from one sample of a study of OX40 agonist ivuxolimab in advanced cancers. The assay was immunoSEQ multiplex PCR, and TCRdb's table has in-frame clones only and misses some. The sample has about 69,000 clones, approximately 80% seen once. The sequencing used CD4+ or CD8+ T cells sorted from blood, collected in a trial of the OX40 agonist ivuxolimab. These receptors were taken from an adult with an advanced solid tumor such as melanoma, head and neck, liver or kidney cancer. Both conserved end residues are part of each CDR3. A D gene is named only where the DNA matches it firmly. Size is omitted from some rows. Given values are once, few, many or a class for expanded clones.

cdr3_nt | cdr3_aa | j_call | v_call | d_call | clone_size
TGTGCCAGCAGTGTGGAGAGCAATCAGCCCCAGCATTTT | CASSVESNQPQHF | TRBJ1-5 | TRBV2 | . | few
TGTGCCAGCAGTTCTCCCGCACTCGGCAATCAGCCCCAGCATTTT | CASSSPALGNQPQHF | TRBJ1-5 | TRBV27 | . | .
TGCGCCAGCAGCCAAGACCCTTTTACCGGGGAGCTGTTTTTT | CASSQDPFTGELFF | TRBJ2-2 | TRBV4-1 | . | .
TGTGCCACCAGCTCGGGGGCTAGCGCCCAGGTGGATGAGCAGTTCTTC | CATSSGASAQVDEQFF | TRBJ2-1 | TRBV15 | . | .
TGTGCCAGTCGTCGGAGGGGGATGGTATACAATGAGCAGTTCTTC | CASRRRGMVYNEQFF | TRBJ2-1 | TRBV11-1 | . | .
TGCGCCAGCAGTGAGTCCGGGGGGCTCCACGAGACCCAGTACTTC | CASSESGGLHETQYF | TRBJ2-5 | TRBV10-1 | . | .
TGTGCCAGCACATCAAAGACAGGGGAGGAGACCCAGTACTTC | CASTSKTGEETQYF | TRBJ2-5 | TRBV6-4 | TRBD1 | .
TGTGCCAGCAGCTTAGAGAGGTGGGGTGGAAACACCATATATTTT | CASSLERWGGNTIYF | TRBJ1-3 | TRBV11-2 | . | .
TGTGCCAGCTCCTCCTGGGGACAGGCTAACTATGGCTACACCTTC | CASSSWGQANYGYTF | TRBJ1-2 | TRBV27 | TRBD1 | .
TGTGCCAGCAGTGAACTCTTGAAAGGGACAACTGAAGCTTTCTTT | CASSELLKGTTEAFF | TRBJ1-1 | TRBV2 | . | .
TGCAGCGTCGTTGAAGGCGGCGGGCAGCCCCAGCATTTT | CSVVEGGGQPQHF | TRBJ1-5 | TRBV29-1 | . | .
TGTGCCAGCAGCTTGGCCGCTAGCGGGAGTATCAATGAGCAGTTCTTC | CASSLAASGSINEQFF | TRBJ2-1 | TRBV5-4 | TRBD2 | once
TGCGCCAGCAGCTTACTAGGGGGTGAGCAGTTCTTC | CASSLLGGEQFF | TRBJ2-1 | TRBV5-1 | . | .
TGTGCCAGTAGTATAGGCGGACAGGGCAATCAGCCCCAGCATTTT | CASSIGGQGNQPQHF | TRBJ1-5 | TRBV19 | TRBD1 | .
TGTGCCAGCAGCCGCCTAATAGGAGGGGGTGATACGCAGTATTTT | CASSRLIGGGDTQYF | TRBJ2-3 | TRBV7-9 | . | .
TGCGCCAGCAGCTTGGTATTCCCGGGGACTAGCGGGTTCTACGAGCAGTACTTC | CASSLVFPGTSGFYEQYF | TRBJ2-7 | TRBV5-1 | TRBD2 | .
TGTGCCAGCACCGACGGGGGGAGAGGTACAGATACGCAGTATTTT | CASTDGGRGTDTQYF | TRBJ2-3 | TRBV6-6 | TRBD2 | .
TGTGCCAGCAGTGAATCGAGCGGGGGGGCGAATGAGCAGTTCTTC | CASSESSGGANEQFF | TRBJ2-1 | TRBV2 | TRBD2 | .